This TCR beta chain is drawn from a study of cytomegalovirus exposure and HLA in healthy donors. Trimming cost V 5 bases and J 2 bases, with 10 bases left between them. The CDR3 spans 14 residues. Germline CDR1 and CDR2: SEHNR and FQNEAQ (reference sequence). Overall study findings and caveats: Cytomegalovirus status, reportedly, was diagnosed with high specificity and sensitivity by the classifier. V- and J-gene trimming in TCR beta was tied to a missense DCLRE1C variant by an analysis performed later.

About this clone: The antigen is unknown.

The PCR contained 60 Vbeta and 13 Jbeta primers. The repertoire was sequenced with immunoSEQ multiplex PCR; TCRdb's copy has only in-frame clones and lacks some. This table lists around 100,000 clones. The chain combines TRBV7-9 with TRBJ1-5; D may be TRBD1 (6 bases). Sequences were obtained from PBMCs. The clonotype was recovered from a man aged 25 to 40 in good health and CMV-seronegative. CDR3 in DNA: TGTGCCAGCAGCCGACAGGAGGGCAATCAGCCCCAGCATTTT. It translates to CASSRQEGNQPQHF.